The T cell receptor (beta chain) described here comes from a study of cytomegalovirus exposure and HLA in healthy donors. About this clone: The junction and the germline gene differ at one end; a read error may be behind it.

The CDR3 extends over 14 amino acids. From germline, CDR1 is SEHNR and CDR2 FQNEAQ (reference sequence). It was with 60 Vbeta and 13 Jbeta primers that the PCR ran. Libraries were prepared by immunoSEQ multiplex PCR; TCRdb keeps only in-frame clonotypes and omits some of them. The table has approximately 200,000 clones, roughly 77% seen once; the top ten hold about 4.6%. The chain is built from TRBV7-9 and TRBJ2-1, with a weak D call TRBD2 (5 bases). Sample: PBMCs. The sequence was obtained from a man younger than 45 in good health and CMV-seropositive. The CDR3 nucleotides are TGTGCCAGCAGCCGAAGCGGCTCCTACAATGAGCAGCTCTTC. This gives the protein CASSRSGSYNEQLF.